The rows below give T cell receptor beta chains drawn from one sample of a study of cytomegalovirus exposure and HLA in healthy donors. This table comes from immunoSEQ multiplex PCR, and its TCRdb copy is limited to in-frame clones, with some not included. The sample consists of more than 95,000 clones, over 9% of them appearing once. The sequencing sample was made of PBMCs. The receptor set was obtained from a man in his forties in good health and CMV-seropositive. Each CDR3 is given with its conserved first and last residue.

TRBV7-9,TRBJ2-2,CASSLAHPNTGELFF
TRBV7-8,TRBJ1-2,CASSLEEANYGYTF
TRBV6-1,TRBJ1-5,CASSESGERQPQHF
TRBV5-1,TRBJ2-3,CASRGVAHTDTQYF
TRBV11-2,TRBJ2-3,CASSPSTDTQYF
TRBV7-3,TRBJ2-2,CASSLKRTGSTGELFF
TRBV10-1,TRBJ2-2,CASSPGGTGELFF
TRBV4-3,TRBJ2-3,CASSQEGAHASTDTQYF
TRBV19,TRBJ2-1,CASRIAGSSYNEQFF
TRBV5-6,TRBJ2-7,CASNPTNYDEQYF
TRBV4-2,TRBJ2-5,CASSQDGGGETQYF
TRBV27,TRBJ2-7,CASSLSRDPRSYEQYF
TRBV11-3,TRBJ2-5,CASSPSLLVETQYF
TRBV5-4,TRBJ2-6,CASSQDSGSGANVLTF
TRBV5-1,TRBJ1-2,CASSFTSGGYGYTF
TRBV6-5,TRBJ1-2,CASSLRANYGYTF
TRBV2,TRBJ1-2,CASIQQGLNYGYTF
TRBV7-6,TRBJ2-2,CASSSYTGELFF
TRBV10-3,TRBJ2-7,CAISVLAGGYEQYF
TRBV21-1,TRBJ2-2,CASSVVTSGRAGNTGELFF
TRBV19,TRBJ1-2,CASSILARLDFYGYTF
TRBV5-8,TRBJ2-7,CASSTSGRTYEQYF
TRBV5-4,TRBJ2-3,CASRKGGTSTDTQYF
TRBV7-9,TRBJ2-5,CASSSPGEQETQYF
TRBV28,TRBJ2-3,CASSSGQGANTQYF
TRBV11-3,TRBJ1-1,CASSSEAEEAFF
TRBV18,TRBJ2-6,CASSPGPSGANVLTF
TRBV30,TRBJ2-7,CAWSGPGLAVYEQYF
TRBV2,TRBJ1-5,CASSEEAGRLNQPQHF
TRBV7-3,TRBJ2-1,CASSSASGRVFDEQFF
TRBV5-1,TRBJ2-1,CASMKDSSYNEQFF
TRBV2,TRBJ2-7,CASRLAALSYEQYF
TRBV6-1,TRBJ2-2,CASSETRELFF
TRBV7-8,TRBJ2-2,CASSLRTGELFF
TRBV2,TRBJ1-2,CASGTGSMRGYTF
TRBV5-1,TRBJ1-2,CASSLGTSEGGYTF
TRBV20-1,TRBJ2-5,CSGGPVETQYF
TRBV6-5,TRBJ2-7,CASSYRENSYEQYF
TRBV20-1,TRBJ1-2,CSVDSYGYTF
TRBV2,TRBJ2-5,CASGPYLRETQYF
TRBV5-1,TRBJ2-3,CASSLGSTGLAGGDTQYF
TRBV4-3,TRBJ1-1,CASSHGQGGTEAFF
TRBV5-1,TRBJ2-7,CASSLTTSYEQYF
TRBV5-4,TRBJ1-5,CASSSTGDSNQPQHF
TRBV5-6,TRBJ2-3,CASSFPDRGTDTQYF
TRBV5-1,TRBJ1-4,CASSLSTVNEKLFF
TRBV7-9,TRBJ2-7,CASSLWVRQGRHEQYF
TRBV7-3,TRBJ1-2,CASSQGQGDYGYTF